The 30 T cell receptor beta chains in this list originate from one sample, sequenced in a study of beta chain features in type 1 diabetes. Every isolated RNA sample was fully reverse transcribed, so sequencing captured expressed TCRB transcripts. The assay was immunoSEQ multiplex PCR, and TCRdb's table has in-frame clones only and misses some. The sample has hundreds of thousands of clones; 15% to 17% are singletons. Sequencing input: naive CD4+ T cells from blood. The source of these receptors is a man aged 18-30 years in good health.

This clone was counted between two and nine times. CDR3 nucleotide sequence: TGTGCCACCAGCGGATATAGCGGGAGGGCAGCCAAAAACATTCAGTACTTC. It translates to CATSGYSGRAAKNIQYF. The V and J genes are TRBV15 and TRBJ2-4; TRBD2 matches 11 bases. With V trimmed by 5 bases and J by 0 bases, 6 bases remained unmatched. There are 17 residues in the CDR3. Looked up from germline, CDR1 is LNHNV and CDR2 is YYDKDF (reference sequence). Combining the CDR3 with reference TRBV15 and TRBJ2-4 gives the whole variable domain DAMVIQNPRYQVTQFGKPVTLSCSQTLNHNVMYWYQQKSSQAPKLLFHYYDKDFNNEADTPDNFQSRRPNTSFCFLDIRSPGLGDTAMYLCATSGYSGRAAKNIQYFGAGTRLSVL.

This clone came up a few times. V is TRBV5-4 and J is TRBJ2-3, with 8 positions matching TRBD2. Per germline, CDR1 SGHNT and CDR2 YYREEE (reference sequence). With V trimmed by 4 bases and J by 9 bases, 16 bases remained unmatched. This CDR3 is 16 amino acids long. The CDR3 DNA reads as TGTGCCAGCAGCCCCCGGGAGGGGCAGAGCCCGAGCACGCAGTATTTT. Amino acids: CASSPREGQSPSTQYF.

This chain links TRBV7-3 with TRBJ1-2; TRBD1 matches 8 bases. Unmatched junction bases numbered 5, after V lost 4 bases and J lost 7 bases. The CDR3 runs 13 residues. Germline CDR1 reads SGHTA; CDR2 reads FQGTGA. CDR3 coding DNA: TGTGCCAGCAGCTCATTGACAGGGGTTGGCTACACCTTC. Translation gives CASSSLTGVGYTF.

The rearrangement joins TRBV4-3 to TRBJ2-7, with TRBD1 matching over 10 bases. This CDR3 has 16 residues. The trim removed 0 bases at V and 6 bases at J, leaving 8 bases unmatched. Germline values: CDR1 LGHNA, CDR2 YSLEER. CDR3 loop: CASSQDRTGGNGEQYF. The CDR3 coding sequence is TGCGCCAGCAGCCAAGATCGGACAGGGGGGAATGGCGAGCAGTACTTC.

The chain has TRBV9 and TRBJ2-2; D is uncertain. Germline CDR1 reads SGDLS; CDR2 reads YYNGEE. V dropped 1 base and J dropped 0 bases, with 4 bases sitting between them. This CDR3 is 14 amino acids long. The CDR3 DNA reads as TGTGCCAGCAGCGTAACGTCGAACACCGGGGAGCTGTTTTTT. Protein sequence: CASSVTSNTGELFF.

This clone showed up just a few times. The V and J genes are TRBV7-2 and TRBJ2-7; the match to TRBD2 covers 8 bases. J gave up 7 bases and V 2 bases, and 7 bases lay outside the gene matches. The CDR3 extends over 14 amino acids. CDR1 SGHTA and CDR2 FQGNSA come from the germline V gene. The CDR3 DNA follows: TGTGCCAGCAGCTTACAGCGGGGGCGTGGGGAGCAGTACTTC. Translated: CASSLQRGRGEQYF.

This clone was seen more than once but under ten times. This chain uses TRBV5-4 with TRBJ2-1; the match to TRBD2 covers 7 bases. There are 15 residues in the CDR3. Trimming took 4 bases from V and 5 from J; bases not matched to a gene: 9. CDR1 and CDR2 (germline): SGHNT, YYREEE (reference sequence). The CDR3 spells CASSPISGADNEQFF. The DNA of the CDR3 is TGTGCCAGCAGCCCGATCAGCGGGGCAGACAATGAGCAGTTCTTC.

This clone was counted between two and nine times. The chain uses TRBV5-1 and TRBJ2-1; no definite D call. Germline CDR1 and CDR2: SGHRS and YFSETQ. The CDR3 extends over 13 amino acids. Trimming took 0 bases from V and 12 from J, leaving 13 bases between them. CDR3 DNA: TGCGCCAGCAGCTTGGCTACGTCAGGACGGCAGTTCTTC. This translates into CASSLATSGRQFF. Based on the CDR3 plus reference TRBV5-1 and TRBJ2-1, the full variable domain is KAGVTQTPRYLIKTRGQQVTLSCSPISGHRSVSWYQQTPGQGLQFLFEYFSETQRNKGNFPGRFSGRQFSNSRSEMNVSTLELGDSALYLCASSLATSGRQFFGPGTRLTVL.

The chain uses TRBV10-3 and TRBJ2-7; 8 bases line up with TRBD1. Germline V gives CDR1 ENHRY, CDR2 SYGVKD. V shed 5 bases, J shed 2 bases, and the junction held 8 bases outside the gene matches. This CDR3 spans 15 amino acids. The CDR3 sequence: CAISTGTGKTYEQYF. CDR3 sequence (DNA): TGTGCCATCAGTACCGGGACAGGAAAGACCTACGAGCAGTACTTC.

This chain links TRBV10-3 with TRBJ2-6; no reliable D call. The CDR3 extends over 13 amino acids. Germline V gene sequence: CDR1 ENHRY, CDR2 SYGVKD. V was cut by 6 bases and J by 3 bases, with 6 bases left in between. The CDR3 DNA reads TGTGCCATCAGACCTGGTGGGGCCAACGTCCTGACTTTC. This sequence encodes CAIRPGGANVLTF.

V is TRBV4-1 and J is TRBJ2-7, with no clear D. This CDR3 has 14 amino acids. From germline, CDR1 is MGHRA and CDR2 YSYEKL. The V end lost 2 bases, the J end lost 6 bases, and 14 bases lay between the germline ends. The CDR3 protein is CASSQTVTRLEQYF. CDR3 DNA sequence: TGCGCCAGCAGCCAAACGGTGACTCGCCTCGAGCAGTACTTC.

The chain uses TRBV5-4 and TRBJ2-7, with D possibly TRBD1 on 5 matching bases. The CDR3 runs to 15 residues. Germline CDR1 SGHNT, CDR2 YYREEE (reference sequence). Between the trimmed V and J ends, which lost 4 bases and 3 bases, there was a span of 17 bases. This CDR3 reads CASSQGAGSLYEQYF. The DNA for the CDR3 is TGTGCCAGCAGCCAGGGCGCAGGGTCTCTCTACGAGCAGTACTTC.

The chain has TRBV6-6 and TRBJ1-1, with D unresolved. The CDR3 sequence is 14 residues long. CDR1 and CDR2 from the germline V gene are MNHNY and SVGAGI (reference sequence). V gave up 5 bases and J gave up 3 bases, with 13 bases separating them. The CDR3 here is CASSPGSKDTEAFF. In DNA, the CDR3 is TGTGCCAGCAGTCCCGGGTCAAAGGACACTGAAGCTTTCTTT.

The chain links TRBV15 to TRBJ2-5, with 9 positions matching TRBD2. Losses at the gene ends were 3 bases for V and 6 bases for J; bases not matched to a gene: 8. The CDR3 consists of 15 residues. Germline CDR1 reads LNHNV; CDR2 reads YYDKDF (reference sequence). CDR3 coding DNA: TGTGCCACCAGCAGGGGTAGCGGGAGCGAAAAGACCCAGTACTTC. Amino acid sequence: CATSRGSGSEKTQYF.

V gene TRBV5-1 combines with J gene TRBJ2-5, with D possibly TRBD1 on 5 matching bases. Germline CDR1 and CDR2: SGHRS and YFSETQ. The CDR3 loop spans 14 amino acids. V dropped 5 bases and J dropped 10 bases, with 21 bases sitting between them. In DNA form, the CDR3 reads TGCGCCAGCAGGGGTGGAGTTACAGGTGAAGGCCAGTACTTC. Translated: CASRGGVTGEGQYF.

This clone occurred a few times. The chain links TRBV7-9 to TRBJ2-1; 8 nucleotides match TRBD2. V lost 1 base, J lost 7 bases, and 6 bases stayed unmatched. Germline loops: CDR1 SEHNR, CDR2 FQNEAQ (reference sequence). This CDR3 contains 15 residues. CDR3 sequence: CASSLGTSRTNEQFF. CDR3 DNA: TGTGCCAGCAGCTTAGGGACTAGCCGCACGAATGAGCAGTTCTTC.

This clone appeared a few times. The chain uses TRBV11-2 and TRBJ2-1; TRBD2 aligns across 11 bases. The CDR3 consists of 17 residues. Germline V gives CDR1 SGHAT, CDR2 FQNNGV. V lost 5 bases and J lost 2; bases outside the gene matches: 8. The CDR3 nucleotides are TGTGCCAGCAGCCCGATAGCGGGAGGGCGGCCCTACAATGAGCAGTTCTTC. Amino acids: CASSPIAGGRPYNEQFF.

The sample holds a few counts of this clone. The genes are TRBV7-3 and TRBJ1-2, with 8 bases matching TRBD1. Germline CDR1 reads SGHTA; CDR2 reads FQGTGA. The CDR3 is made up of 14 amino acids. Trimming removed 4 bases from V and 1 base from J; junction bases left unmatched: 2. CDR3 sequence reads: CASSSGQGNYGYTF. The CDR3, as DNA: TGTGCCAGCAGCTCAGGACAGGGTAACTATGGCTACACCTTC.

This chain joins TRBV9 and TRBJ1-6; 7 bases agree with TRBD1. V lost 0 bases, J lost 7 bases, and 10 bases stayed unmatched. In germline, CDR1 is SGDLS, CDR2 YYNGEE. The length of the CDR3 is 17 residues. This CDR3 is CASSVEVVGRGNSPLHF. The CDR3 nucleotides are TGTGCCAGCAGCGTAGAGGTGGTGGGCAGGGGGAATTCACCCCTCCACTTT.

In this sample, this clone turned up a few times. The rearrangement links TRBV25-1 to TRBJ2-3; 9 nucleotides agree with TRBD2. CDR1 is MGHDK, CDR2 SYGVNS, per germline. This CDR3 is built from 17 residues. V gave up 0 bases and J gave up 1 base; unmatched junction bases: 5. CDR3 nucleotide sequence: TGTGCCAGCAGTGAATATGCTAGCGGGGCTGGCACAGATACGCAGTATTTT. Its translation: CASSEYASGAGTDTQYF.

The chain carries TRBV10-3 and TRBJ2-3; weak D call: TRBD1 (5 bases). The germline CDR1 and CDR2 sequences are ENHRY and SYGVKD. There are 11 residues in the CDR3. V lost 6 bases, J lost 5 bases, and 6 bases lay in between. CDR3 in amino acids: CAIRGQDTQYF. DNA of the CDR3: TGTGCCATCAGGGGGCAAGATACGCAGTATTTT.

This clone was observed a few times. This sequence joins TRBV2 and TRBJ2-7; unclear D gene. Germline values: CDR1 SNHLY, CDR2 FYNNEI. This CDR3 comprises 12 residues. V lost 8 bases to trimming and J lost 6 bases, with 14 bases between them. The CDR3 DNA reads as TGTGCCAGCGAGGAGTTAGGCTTCGAGCAGTACTTC. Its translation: CASEELGFEQYF.

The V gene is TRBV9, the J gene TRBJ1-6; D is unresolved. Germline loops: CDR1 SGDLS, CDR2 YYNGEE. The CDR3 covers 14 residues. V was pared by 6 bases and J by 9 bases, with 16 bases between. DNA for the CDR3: TGTGCCAGCAAGGAATGGGAAGGGAGTTCACCCCTCCACTTT. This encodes CASKEWEGSSPLHF.

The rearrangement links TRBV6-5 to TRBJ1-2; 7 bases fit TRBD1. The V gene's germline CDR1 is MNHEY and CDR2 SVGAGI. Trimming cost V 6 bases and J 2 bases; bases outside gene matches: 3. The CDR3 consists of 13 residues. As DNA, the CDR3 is TGTGCCAGCAGCCCGGGACAGAACTATGGCTACACCTTC. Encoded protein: CASSPGQNYGYTF.

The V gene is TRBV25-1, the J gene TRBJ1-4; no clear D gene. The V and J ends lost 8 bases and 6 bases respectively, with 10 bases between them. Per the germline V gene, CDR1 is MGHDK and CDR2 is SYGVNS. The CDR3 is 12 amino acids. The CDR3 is CASQRTHEKLFF. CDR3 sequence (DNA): TGTGCCAGCCAAAGGACCCATGAAAAACTGTTTTTT. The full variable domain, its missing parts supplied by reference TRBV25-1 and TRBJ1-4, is EADIYQTPRYLVIGTGKKITLECSQTMGHDKMYWYQQDPGMELHLIHYSYGVNSTEKGDLSSESTVSRIRTEHFPLTLESARPSHTSQYLCASQRTHEKLFFGSGTQLSVL.

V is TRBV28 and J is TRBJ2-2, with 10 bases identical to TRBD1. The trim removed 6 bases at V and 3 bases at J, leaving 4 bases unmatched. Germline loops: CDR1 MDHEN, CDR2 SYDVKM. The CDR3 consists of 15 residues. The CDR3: CASSRGQGYTGELFF. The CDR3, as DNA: TGTGCCAGCAGCCGGGGACAGGGGTACACCGGGGAGCTGTTTTTT.

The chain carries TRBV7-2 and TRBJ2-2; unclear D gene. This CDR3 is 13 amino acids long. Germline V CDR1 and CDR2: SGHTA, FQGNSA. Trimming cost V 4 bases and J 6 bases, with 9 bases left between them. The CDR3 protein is CASSYAISGELFF. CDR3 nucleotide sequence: TGTGCCAGCAGCTACGCGATCTCCGGGGAGCTGTTTTTT.

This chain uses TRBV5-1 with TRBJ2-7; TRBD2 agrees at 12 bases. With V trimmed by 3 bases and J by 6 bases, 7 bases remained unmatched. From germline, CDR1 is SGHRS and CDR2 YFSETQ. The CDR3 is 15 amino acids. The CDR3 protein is CASSSMTLAGGEQYF. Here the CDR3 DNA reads TGCGCCAGCAGCTCGATGACACTAGCGGGAGGCGAGCAGTACTTC. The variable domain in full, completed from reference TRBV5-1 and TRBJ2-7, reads KAGVTQTPRYLIKTRGQQVTLSCSPISGHRSVSWYQQTPGQGLQFLFEYFSETQRNKGNFPGRFSGRQFSNSRSEMNVSTLELGDSALYLCASSSMTLAGGEQYFGPGTRLTVT.

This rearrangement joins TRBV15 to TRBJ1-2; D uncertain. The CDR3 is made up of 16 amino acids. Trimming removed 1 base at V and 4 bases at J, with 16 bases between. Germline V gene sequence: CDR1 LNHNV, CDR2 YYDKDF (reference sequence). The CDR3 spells CATSRGGLEGGYGYTF. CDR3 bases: TGTGCCACCAGCAGAGGTGGTTTGGAGGGTGGCTATGGCTACACCTTC.

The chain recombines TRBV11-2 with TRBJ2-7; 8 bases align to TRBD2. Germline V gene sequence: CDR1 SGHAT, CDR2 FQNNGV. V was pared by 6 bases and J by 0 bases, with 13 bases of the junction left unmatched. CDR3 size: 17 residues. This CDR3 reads CASRKTAGAGVSYEQYF. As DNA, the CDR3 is TGTGCCAGCAGAAAGACGGCGGGAGCGGGAGTCTCCTACGAGCAGTACTTC.